Presented here are 24 T cell receptor beta chains from one specimen sequenced in a study of cytomegalovirus exposure and HLA in healthy donors. Here immunoSEQ multiplex PCR was the method, and the copy in TCRdb shows in-frame clones only, minus some. The repertoire holds under 350,000 clones, with 65% to 90% as singletons. Sequenced sample: PBMCs. These TCRs come from a woman aged 18-29 years in good health and CMV-seronegative.

Only one count was recorded for this clone. The genes are TRBV5-1 and TRBJ1-5; 8 nucleotides agree with TRBD1. Losses at the gene ends were 3 bases for V and 1 base for J; bases not matched to a gene: 3. CDR3 length: 15 residues. Germline lookup yields CDR1 SGHRS and CDR2 YFSETQ. CDR3 coding DNA: TGCGCCAGCAGCTCTGGACAGGGCAGCAATCAGCCCCAGCATTTT. Translating gives CASSSGQGSNQPQHF.

This clone has a handful of counts. The gene calls are TRBV14 and TRBJ1-2, with 7 bases identical to TRBD1. The CDR3 runs 13 residues. V was pared by 6 bases and J by 7 bases, with 8 bases of the junction left unmatched. CDR1 SGHDN and CDR2 FVKESK come from the germline V gene. The CDR3 DNA is TGTGCCAGCAGGCCTACAGGGGATCGTGGCTACACCTTC. Translated: CASRPTGDRGYTF.

This rearrangement joins TRBV9 to TRBJ2-5, with TRBD2 as a possible D gene (6 bases). CDR1 and CDR2 (germline): SGDLS, YYNGEE. Trimming removed 0 bases at V and 9 bases at J, with 15 bases between. The CDR3 has 14 amino acids. CDR3 residues: CASSVDGGEEPQYF. For the CDR3, the DNA is TGTGCCAGCAGCGTAGACGGGGGTGAGGAGCCCCAGTACTTC.

The chain joins TRBV29-1 to TRBJ1-2; D is uncertain. Germline-derived CDR1 and CDR2 are SQVTM and ANQGSEA. The CDR3 length is 12 residues. The V end lost 4 bases, the J end lost 7 bases, and 13 bases lay between the germline ends. The CDR3 loop is CSVASLRGGYTF. As DNA, the CDR3 is TGCAGCGTTGCCAGTCTAAGAGGTGGCTACACCTTC.

V gene TRBV28 combines with J gene TRBJ1-1; a weak D match, TRBD1 (5 bases). With 2 bases removed from V and 3 bases from J, the gap between germline ends came to 10 bases. There are 14 residues in the CDR3. CDR1 and CDR2 (germline): MDHEN, SYDVKM. The CDR3 sequence is CASSLVRRDTEAFF. The CDR3 DNA reads as TGTGCCAGCAGTTTAGTCCGCAGGGACACTGAAGCTTTCTTT.

This chain links TRBV6-5 with TRBJ2-3; the match to TRBD2 covers 7 bases. The CDR3 has 16 residues. The germline CDR1 and CDR2 sequences are MNHEY and SVGAGI. Unmatched junction bases numbered 9, after V lost 4 bases and J lost 2 bases. CDR3 in amino acids: CASSSELAIYTDTQYF. CDR3 in DNA: TGTGCCAGCAGTTCCGAACTAGCGATCTACACAGATACGCAGTATTTT.

The chain carries TRBV19 and TRBJ2-7; D remains ambiguous. CDR1 and CDR2 from the germline V gene are LNHDA and SQIVND (reference sequence). V gave up 5 bases and J gave up 1 base, with 12 bases separating them. This CDR3 is built from 14 residues. CDR3 amino acids: CASSHDSGSYEQYF. The DNA for the CDR3 is TGTGCCAGTAGTCATGACTCCGGATCCTACGAGCAGTACTTC.

This clone came up a few times. The J gene is TRBJ1-2, the V gene TRBV30; possibly TRBD1 for D (5 bases). V was cut by 0 bases and J by 7 bases, with 18 bases left in between. The CDR3 is made up of 15 amino acids. The germline V gene encodes CDR1 GTSNPN and CDR2 SVGIG (reference sequence). The CDR3 sequence is CAWSVPGGGPGGYTF. CDR3 in DNA: TGTGCCTGGAGTGTACCTGGGGGAGGGCCCGGTGGCTACACCTTC.

V and J are TRBV27 and TRBJ2-2; the match to TRBD1 covers 9 bases. Germline assignment: CDR1 MNHEY and CDR2 SMNVEV (reference sequence). CDR3 length: 14 residues. The J segment lost 6 bases and the V segment lost 5 bases, leaving 4 bases of the junction unmatched. The DNA for the CDR3 is TGTGCCAGCAGTCTTTACAGGGGGCCCGGGGAGCTGTTTTTT. It encodes CASSLYRGPGELFF.

In its sample, this clone was seen a few times. The CDR3 sequence: CAWRTRLAGDEQYF. CDR3 DNA sequence: TGTGCCTGGAGAACAAGACTAGCGGGGGACGAGCAGTACTTC. The chain couples TRBV30 to TRBJ2-7; 12 bases agree with TRBD2. Germline-derived CDR1 and CDR2 are GTSNPN and SVGIG (reference sequence). V lost 3 bases, J lost 5 bases, and 5 bases stayed unmatched. CDR3 size: 14 residues.

The chain employs TRBV30 and TRBJ1-4; D perhaps matches TRBD1 (5 bases). V was trimmed by 6 bases and J by 11 bases, leaving 19 bases between them. Germline values: CDR1 GTSNPN, CDR2 SVGIG (reference sequence). The CDR3 loop spans 13 amino acids. Written as DNA, the CDR3 is TGTGCCTGTAAGGGGTGGCCGGGTGAGAAACTGTTTTTT. It is translated as CACKGWPGEKLFF.

This chain links TRBV11-3 with TRBJ2-7; D perhaps matches TRBD2 (5 bases). The CDR3 runs 17 residues. Trimming took off 0 bases at V and 0 bases at J, with 15 bases between the two ends. Germline CDR1 reads SGHNT; CDR2 reads YENEEA. This chain's CDR3 is CASSLDIRGRSSYEQYF. DNA for the CDR3: TGTGCCAGCAGCTTAGATATTCGGGGTCGGAGCTCCTACGAGCAGTACTTC.

This clone was counted only a few times. The chain recombines TRBV4-1 with TRBJ2-1; D may be TRBD2 (6 bases). The CDR3 extends over 19 amino acids. Trimming cost V 2 bases and J 1 base, with 21 bases left between them. Germline CDR1 reads MGHRA; CDR2 reads YSYEKL. The CDR3: CASSQIQPRGLRSYNEQFF. CDR3 nucleotide sequence: TGCGCCAGCAGCCAAATACAACCCCGGGGGTTGAGGTCCTACAATGAGCAGTTCTTC.

The gene calls are TRBV9 and TRBJ1-4; 11 positions match TRBD1. V was clipped by 4 bases and J by 8 bases; unmatched bases: 7. The CDR3 has 15 residues. CDR1 and CDR2 (germline): SGDLS, YYNGEE. The CDR3 nucleotides read TGTGCCAGCAGCAGAAGAGGACAGGGGGCCGAAAAACTGTTTTTT. Residues: CASSRRGQGAEKLFF.

As DNA, the CDR3 is TGCGCCAGCAGCGCAAACAGGGGGCGCGGAAACACCATATATTTT. Amino acids: CASSANRGRGNTIYF. The chain employs TRBV5-1 and TRBJ1-3; 9 nucleotides line up with TRBD1. The J segment lost 4 bases and the V segment lost 4 bases, leaving 6 bases of the junction unmatched. The length of the CDR3 is 15 residues. The germline V gene has CDR1 SGHRS and CDR2 YFSETQ. The full variable domain, in which reference TRBV5-1 and TRBJ1-3 provide the parts outside the CDR3, is KAGVTQTPRYLIKTRGQQVTLSCSPISGHRSVSWYQQTPGQGLQFLFEYFSETQRNKGNFPGRFSGRQFSNSRSEMNVSTLELGDSALYLCASSANRGRGNTIYFGEGSWLTVV.

Concerning this clone itself: The conserved phenylalanine or tryptophan normally closing the CDR3 is absent here, so this likely arose from a read error. This rearrangement joins TRBV5-4 to TRBJ2-2, with D perhaps matching TRBD1 (6 bases). Germline V gene data show CDR1 as SGHNT and CDR2 as YYREEE (reference sequence). The CDR3 sequence is 13 residues long. The V gene lost 2 bases and the J gene lost 7 bases, with 9 bases spanning the gap. CDR3 region: CASSLQGDGELFV. The CDR3, as DNA: TGTGCCAGCAGCTTACAGGGCGACGGGGAGCTGTTTGTT.

CDR3 sequence: CASSLGGTGNTIYF. CDR3 DNA sequence: TGTGCCAGCAGCTTAGGGGGAACTGGAAACACCATATATTTT. This sequence joins TRBV5-6 and TRBJ1-3, with D possibly matching TRBD1 (6 bases). V was trimmed by 2 bases and J by 2 bases, leaving 8 bases between them. Germline CDR1 reads SGHDT; CDR2 reads YYEEEE. CDR3 length: 14 residues.

The CDR3 protein is CASSLWGGYEQYF. The CDR3 coding sequence is TGTGCCAGCAGTTTATGGGGGGGCTACGAGCAGTACTTC. The chain uses TRBV27 and TRBJ2-7; 7 bases agree with TRBD2. This CDR3 region has 13 residues. V trimming: 1 base; J trimming: 3 bases; junction bases outside the gene matches: 0. The germline V gene has CDR1 MNHEY and CDR2 SMNVEV (reference sequence).

The CDR3 here is CAWREYNEQFF. DNA of the CDR3: TGTGCCTGGAGGGAGTACAATGAGCAGTTCTTC. The chain combines TRBV30 with TRBJ2-1; D call uncertain. The germline gives CDR1 GTSNPN, CDR2 SVGIG (reference sequence). The CDR3 spans 11 residues. Trimming left V 3 bases short and J 4 bases short, with 4 bases between.

The chain combines TRBV10-3 with TRBJ2-3; 8 positions match TRBD2. This CDR3 is 15 amino acids long. The germline V gene has CDR1 ENHRY and CDR2 SYGVKD. J was trimmed by 3 bases and V by 7 bases; bases with no gene match: 9. In DNA form, the CDR3 reads TGTGCCATCAACCCGGGAGGGCCGAGTACAGATACGCAGTATTTT. Its protein is CAINPGGPSTDTQYF.

V is TRBV28 and J is TRBJ2-3; 7 nucleotides match TRBD2. There are 14 residues in the CDR3. V was pared by 6 bases and J by 3 bases, with 6 bases of the junction left unmatched. From germline, CDR1 is MDHEN and CDR2 SYDVKM. The CDR3, as DNA: TGTGCCAGCAGGAGCGGGGTTTGGACAGATACGCAGTATTTT. It translates to CASRSGVWTDTQYF. Full variable domain (missing parts from reference TRBV28 and TRBJ2-3): DVKVTQSSRYLVKRTGEKVFLECVQDMDHENMFWYRQDPGLGLRLIYFSYDVKMKEKGDIPEGYSVSREKKERFSLILESASTNQTSMYLCASRSGVWTDTQYFGPGTRLTVL.

The rearrangement joins TRBV4-2 to TRBJ2-1; D not certain. Between the trimmed V and J ends, which lost 1 base and 6 bases, there was a span of 4 bases. Germline CDR1 reads LGHNA; CDR2 reads YNFKEQ. The CDR3 extends over 12 amino acids. Here the CDR3 DNA reads TGTGCCAGCAGCCAAGGGCTCAATGAGCAGTTCTTC. The encoded protein is CASSQGLNEQFF.

The chain uses TRBV4-2 and TRBJ1-2; D gene ambiguous. CDR1 LGHNA and CDR2 YNFKEQ come from the germline V gene. V was cut by 4 bases and J by 4 bases, with 16 bases left in between. This CDR3 region has 15 residues. The chain's CDR3 is CASSLPLIYGYGYTF. The CDR3 DNA follows: TGTGCCAGCAGCCTTCCGCTTATTTACGGCTATGGCTACACCTTC.

This sequence joins TRBV11-2 and TRBJ1-2; 9 bases are a match to TRBD1. This CDR3 is 14 amino acids long. Germline V gene data show CDR1 as SGHAT and CDR2 as FQNNGV. After removal of 8 bases from V and 5 bases from J, the junction contained 9 bases not matched to a gene. CDR3 coding DNA: TGTGCCAGCTATGGGACAGGGACTAGATATGGCTACACCTTC. Its translation is CASYGTGTRYGYTF.